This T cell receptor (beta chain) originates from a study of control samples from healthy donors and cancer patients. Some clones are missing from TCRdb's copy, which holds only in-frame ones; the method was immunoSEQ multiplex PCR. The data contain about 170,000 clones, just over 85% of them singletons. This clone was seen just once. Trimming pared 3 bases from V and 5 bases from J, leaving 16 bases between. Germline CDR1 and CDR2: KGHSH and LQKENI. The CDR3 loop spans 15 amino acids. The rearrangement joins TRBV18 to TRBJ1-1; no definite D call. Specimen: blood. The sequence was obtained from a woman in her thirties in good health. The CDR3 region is CASSPIDILGTEAFF. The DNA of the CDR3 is TGTGCCAGCTCACCGATCGACATATTAGGAACTGAAGCTTTCTTT.